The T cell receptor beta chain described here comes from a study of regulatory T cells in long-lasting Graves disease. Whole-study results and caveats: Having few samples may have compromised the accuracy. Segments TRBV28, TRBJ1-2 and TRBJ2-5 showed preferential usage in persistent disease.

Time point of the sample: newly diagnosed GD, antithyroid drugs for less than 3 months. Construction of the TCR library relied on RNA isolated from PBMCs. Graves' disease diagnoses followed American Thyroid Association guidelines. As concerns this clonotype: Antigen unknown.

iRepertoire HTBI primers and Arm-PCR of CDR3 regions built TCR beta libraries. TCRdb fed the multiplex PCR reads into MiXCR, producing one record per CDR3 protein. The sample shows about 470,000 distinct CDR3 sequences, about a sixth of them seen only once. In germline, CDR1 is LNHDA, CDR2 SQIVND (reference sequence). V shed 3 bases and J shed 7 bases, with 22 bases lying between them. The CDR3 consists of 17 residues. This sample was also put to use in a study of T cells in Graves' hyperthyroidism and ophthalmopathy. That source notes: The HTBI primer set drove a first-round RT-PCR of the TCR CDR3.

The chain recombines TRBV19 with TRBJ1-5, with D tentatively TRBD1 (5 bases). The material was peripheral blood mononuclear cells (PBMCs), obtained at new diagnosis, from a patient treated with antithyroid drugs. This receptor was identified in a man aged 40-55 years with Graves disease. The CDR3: CASSIGQGFAQVQPQHF. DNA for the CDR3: TGTGCCAGTAGTATCGGGCAGGGATTCGCCCAAGTCCAGCCCCAGCATTTT.